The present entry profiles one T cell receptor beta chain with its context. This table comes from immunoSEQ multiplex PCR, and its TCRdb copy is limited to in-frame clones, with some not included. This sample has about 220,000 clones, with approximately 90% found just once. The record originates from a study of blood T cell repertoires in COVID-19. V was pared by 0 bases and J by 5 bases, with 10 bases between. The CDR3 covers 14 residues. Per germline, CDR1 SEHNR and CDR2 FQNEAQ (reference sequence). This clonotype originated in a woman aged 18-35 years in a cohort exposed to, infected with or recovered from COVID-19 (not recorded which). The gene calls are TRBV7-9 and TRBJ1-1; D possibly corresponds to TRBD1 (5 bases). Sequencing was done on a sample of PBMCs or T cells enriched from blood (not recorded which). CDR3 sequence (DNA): TGTGCCAGCAGCTTAGCAGGGGAGGGGACTGAAGCTTTCTTT. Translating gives CASSLAGEGTEAFF.